The source of this T cell receptor beta chain is a study of blood T cell repertoires in COVID-19. Study background: Sources were T cells, B-cell-depleted T cells, or PBMCs; the material itself was cDNA or gDNA.

Recruits, aged about 18 to 95 years, lived in 25 or so US areas. Assay used: immunoSEQ multiplex PCR; TCRdb lists only in-frame clones, some missing. In the table there are hundreds of thousands of clones, over 75% of which are singletons. This clone was seen a single time. The trim removed 5 bases at V and 0 bases at J, leaving 18 bases unmatched. This CDR3 has 19 residues. Germline V lookup: CDR1 SGHRS, CDR2 YFSETQ. This TCR was recovered from a woman between 18 and 29 years old who had recovered from COVID-19. The V gene is TRBV5-1, the J gene TRBJ2-5; TRBD2 matches 8 bases. Sequenced sample: PBMCs or T cells enriched from blood (not recorded which). CDR3 in amino acids: CASSLGGGPFLKYQETQYF. The DNA of the CDR3 is TGCGCCAGCAGTCTCGGCGGGGGGCCGTTCCTAAAGTACCAAGAGACCCAGTACTTC.